This TCR beta chain was identified in a study of T cell changes during pregnancy in multiple sclerosis. Generated by immunoSEQ multiplex PCR, the TCRdb table keeps only in-frame clones and is missing some. This sample carries fewer than 150,000 clones, 96% of them seen once, and the ten largest clones take around 0.4%. The CDR3 extends over 15 amino acids. Germline CDR1 SGHDN, CDR2 FVKESK. J gave up 1 base and V 0 bases, and 0 bases lay outside the gene matches. This TCR was recovered from a female donor with multiple sclerosis, enrolled in a pregnancy study. Sample: peripheral blood, taken after pregnancy. V and J are TRBV14 and TRBJ2-3; 8 bases align to TRBD2. The CDR3 spells CASSQDSGGTDTQYF. In nucleotides, the CDR3 is TGTGCCAGCAGCCAAGATAGCGGGGGCACAGATACGCAGTATTTT.